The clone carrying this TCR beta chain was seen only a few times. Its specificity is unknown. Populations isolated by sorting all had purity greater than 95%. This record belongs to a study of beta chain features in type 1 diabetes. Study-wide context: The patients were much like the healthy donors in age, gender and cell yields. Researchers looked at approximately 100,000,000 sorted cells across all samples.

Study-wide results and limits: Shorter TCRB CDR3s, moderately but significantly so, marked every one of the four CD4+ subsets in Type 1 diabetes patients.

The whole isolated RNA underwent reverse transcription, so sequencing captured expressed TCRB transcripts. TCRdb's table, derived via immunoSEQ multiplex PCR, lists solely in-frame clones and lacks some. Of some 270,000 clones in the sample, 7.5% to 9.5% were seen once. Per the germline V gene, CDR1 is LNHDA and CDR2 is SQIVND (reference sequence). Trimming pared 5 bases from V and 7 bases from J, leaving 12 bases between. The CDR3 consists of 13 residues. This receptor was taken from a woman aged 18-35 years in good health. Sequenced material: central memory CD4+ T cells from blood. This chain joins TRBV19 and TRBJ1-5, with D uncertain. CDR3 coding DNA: TGTGCCAGTAGTTGGCAGGCTTTGCAGCCCCAGCATTTT. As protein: CASSWQALQPQHF.